The following is a TCR beta chain sequence with its context. Its antigen remains unidentified. In germline, CDR1 is GTSNPN, CDR2 SVGIG (reference sequence). CDR3 length equals 13 residues. Trimming shortened V by 8 bases and J by 0 bases, and 8 bases separated the two germline ends. This sample stems from a study of shared clonotypes between healthy human individuals. For the study at large: Serving as donors were two women and three men, whose ages spanned 18 to 49. Study conclusions and caveats: Only blood underwent sampling, and tissue repertoires likely differ.

Donors were Caucasian adults residing in Nashville, Tennessee, USA. Execution of the assay was at deep level. Measured with immunoSEQ multiplex PCR; TCRdb has only the in-frame clones, and not every one. Of about 480,000 clones listed, about 75% were seen once; the top ten hold about 12%. What was sequenced was PBMCs. This rearrangement joins TRBV30 to TRBJ1-6; D not resolved. The sequence was obtained from a woman between 40 and 50 years old in good health. Some clones in this sample may be carry-over from other donors' samples. CDR3 sequence reads: CARESSYNSPLHF. CDR3 nucleotides: TGTGCCAGGGAGAGCTCCTATAATTCACCCCTCCACTTT.